Many counts were recorded for the clone carrying this T cell receptor beta chain. Its antigen is currently unknown. These data originate in a study of CD8 T cells in ankylosing spondylitis. V shed 7 bases and J shed 5 bases, with 11 bases lying between them. The CDR3 covers 12 residues. CDR1 and CDR2 from the germline V gene are SNHLY and FYNNEI. Broader study findings: A TCR beta motif of under ten highly homologous variants seemed to mark ankylosing spondylitis blood. The authors found the disease-linked clones to be CD8+ and relatively rare in peripheral blood.

Libraries for TCR beta were made by quantitative 5'-RACE with molecular barcodes. From the 5' RACE reads, TCRdb called clonotypes with MiXCR, one entry per CDR3 protein. The table shows tens of thousands of distinct CDR3 sequences, with approximately 9.9% occurring only once. The sequencing input was blood, either unsorted or a sorted T cell fraction (not recorded which). The clonotype was recovered from a male donor with ankylosing spondylitis or in good health (not recorded which). V gene TRBV2 combines with J gene TRBJ2-5; D might be TRBD1 or TRBD2, each matching 5 bases. The CDR3 DNA sequence: TGTGCCAGCACCCCGGGGCCGGAGACCCAGTACTTC. Protein sequence: CASTPGPETQYF.